The entry below describes one TCR beta chain. Its target antigen remains unknown. Per-base qualities were not stored, and no clone one base away is much larger. These data come from a study of T cell responses to AZD1222 COVID-19 vaccine (dated by TCRdb to the early 2020s). Describing the broader study: A total of 230 or so trial participants underwent TCR sequencing, of whom some 210 received two doses of AZD1222 and about 25 received two doses of the MenACWY control vaccine. Enrollment into the trials was organized by age into subgroups of 18-55, 56-69 and 70-plus years, and those subgroups contained about 160, 30 and 59 TCR-sequenced participants, respectively. Broader findings and caveats from the paper: The 56-69-year group was small, and its depth increase did not reach significance, likely because of low power. Nearly half of unique spike-specific TCRs reportedly recognized epitopes outside regions mutated in the B.1.351 and B.1.1.7 variants. Participants were mostly white British, with more females than males. The authors suggested clonal diversity may have been underestimated. Only a handful of AZD1222 recipients were SARS-CoV-2 seropositive at baseline, limiting conclusions about previously exposed vaccinees. The whole spike protein was spanned by vaccine-associated CD4 TCRs, and dominant responses were seen in regions 160-218 and 743-854. Because no samples from the day 14 peak response were available, repertoires could be characterized only after the peak T cell response. Spike-specific TCR breadth and depth rose significantly after two AZD1222 doses compared with day 0 and with MenACWY recipients.

Counted from cysteine to phenylalanine, this CDR3 has 15 amino acids. The sequence is cut down to CDR3 DNA, 45 bases in frame from base 1. CDR1 and CDR2 are read off the germline V gene (reference sequence) as LNHNV and YYDKDF. Ends trimmed: V by 7 bases, J by 2 bases; bases unmatched to a gene: 5. The meaning of the sample's time point label: about 28 days (+/-7) after the second vaccine dose. AZD1222 recipients with second doses at about 4 weeks or about 12 weeks were pooled, because spike-specific TCR depth and breadth did not differ between schedules. Samples from vaccinated people were obtained from the UK trials COV001 and COV002, which included a single-blind randomized controlled phase 2/3 trial of AZD1222 (ChAdOx1 nCoV-19) in healthy adults. Trial participant PBMC samples were collected at day 0 and day 28 after the second dose for TCRbeta chain sequencing. The CDR3 regions of human TCRbeta chains were analyzed by immunosequencing. In the source study's methods: Repertoire TCRs were matched against a reference library of SARS-CoV-2-specific TCRs generated with the MIRA antigen-specificity platform. Breadth was defined as the fraction of unique TCRs that were SARS-CoV-2-associated, and depth was defined as the fraction of total T cells that were SARS-CoV-2-associated. Using the MIRA data, every spike-specific TCR was mapped to the spike region that the TCR reacted to and assigned to either a CD4 or a CD8 class. Log10-transformed breadth and depth values were compared by one-way ANOVA with Sidak's multiple comparisons tests. TCRdb carries this immuneACCESS record with in-frame sequences only. Its versions omit some clonotypes, under half of them owing to an unresolved V gene in the studies checked, with the rest unexplained. V and J calls and clone size are copied from that table; D and trimming were computed from the DNA. The sample includes about 120,000 clones, with 90% to 95% observed a single time. The ten most abundant clones make up 4.5% to 6% of the sample.

This receptor was identified in an adult who received the AZD1222 COVID-19 vaccine. This chain is built from TRBV15 and TRBJ1-6, with 7 junctional bases fitting TRBD1. The material was peripheral blood, obtained 28 days after the second AZD1222 dose. The CDR3 region has the sequence CATTPGTAYNSPLHF. The nucleotides read TGTGCCACCACCCCAGGGACAGCCTATAATTCACCCCTCCACTTT.